This TCR beta chain is drawn from a study of blood T cell repertoires in COVID-19. Looking at the study overall: T cells, B-cell-depleted T cells, or PBMCs supplied cDNA or gDNA.

Methods used by the authors: Amplification of reference gene primers was used by the study to estimate nucleated cell counts. Clones were sequenced by immunoSEQ multiplex PCR, and TCRdb holds only the in-frame ones, with some missing. The V and J calls and clone size come from that table; D and trimming were worked out from the DNA. The data hold more than 85,000 clones, with about 80% observed a single time. The ends were cut back, 1 base at V and 0 bases at J, with 18 bases in the middle. The germline V gene has CDR1 SEHNR and CDR2 FQNEAQ (reference sequence). The CDR3 consists of 18 residues. The sample holds a few counts of this clone.

Sequencing input: peripheral blood. The source of this sequence is a woman aged 45-65 years with acute or convalescent COVID-19. The gene calls are TRBV7-9 and TRBJ1-2, with D possibly being TRBD1 (6 bases). The CDR3 loop reads CASSLVPTGRLANYGYTF. The CDR3 DNA reads TGTGCCAGCAGCTTAGTTCCCACAGGGCGTTTGGCTAACTATGGCTACACCTTC.